One and the same sample provided the 15 T cell receptor beta chains below, sequenced in a study of shared clonotypes between healthy human individuals. TCRdb's copy holds only in-frame clones and misses some; the assay was immunoSEQ multiplex PCR. The profile shows about 2 million clones, about 95% of them singletons. Cells designated naive CD8 were CD45RO-negative and were positively selected for CCR7, with terminally differentiated effector memory CD45RA+ cells excluded. Sequencing used naive CD8+ T cells sorted from blood. Receptor source: a man in his late teens or twenties in good health.

Worth noting for this clone: The sample holds other DNA sequences that translate to the same CDR3. The V call is TRBV27, the J call TRBJ2-1; D is undetermined. The CDR3 has 13 residues. Germline V gene sequence: CDR1 MNHEY, CDR2 SMNVEV (reference sequence). Deletions cut 0 bases from V and 6 bases from J, with 6 bases between. CDR3 sequence reads: CASSLSRGNEQFF. CDR3 in DNA: TGTGCCAGCAGTTTATCCCGAGGCAATGAGCAGTTCTTC.

The V gene is TRBV5-1, the J gene TRBJ2-5; 8 bases match TRBD1. The CDR3 loop spans 15 amino acids. Trimming took 4 bases from V and 4 from J; bases not matched to a gene: 9. Germline CDR1 is SGHRS and CDR2 is YFSETQ. CDR3 DNA sequence: TGCGCCAGCAGCCCAAGACAGGGGTTGGGAGAGACCCAGTACTTC. This encodes CASSPRQGLGETQYF.

Points on this clone: The same CDR3 also results from other DNA sequences found in this sample. The CDR3 is CASSESNGELFF. CDR3 bases: TGCGCCAGCAGTGAGTCGAACGGGGAGCTGTTTTTT. The genes are TRBV10-1 and TRBJ2-2; no definite D call. Trimming removed 0 bases at V and 7 bases at J, with 3 bases between. The CDR3 has 12 residues. CDR1 and CDR2 from the germline V gene are WNHNN and SYGVQD (reference sequence).

Comment on this clone: Different DNA sequences within this sample yield the same CDR3. The rearrangement links TRBV29-1 to TRBJ1-1; 10 bases map to TRBD1. After removal of 3 bases from V and 6 bases from J, the junction contained 4 bases not matched to a gene. The germline V gene encodes CDR1 SQVTM and CDR2 ANQGSEA. This CDR3 spans 13 amino acids. The CDR3 region has the DNA TGCAGCGTTGAGGGACAGGGGAAGTCTGAAGCTTTCTTT. Translating gives CSVEGQGKSEAFF.

The J gene is TRBJ2-3, the V gene TRBV27; possibly TRBD2 for D (6 bases). The germline CDR1 and CDR2 sequences are MNHEY and SMNVEV (reference sequence). The CDR3 runs to 14 residues. V lost 3 bases, J lost 2 bases, and 9 bases lay in between. The CDR3 bases are TGTGCCAGCAGTTTTTTGGACTACACAGATACGCAGTATTTT. Its translation: CASSFLDYTDTQYF.

J is TRBJ2-2 and V is TRBV5-1; D is ambiguous. V was pared by 0 bases and J by 0 bases, with 12 bases between. Germline loops: CDR1 SGHRS, CDR2 YFSETQ. The CDR3 contains 17 residues. CDR3 DNA: TGCGCCAGCAGCTTGGCCATAGGAACCTCGAACACCGGGGAGCTGTTTTTT. This codes for CASSLAIGTSNTGELFF.

The gene calls are TRBV5-6 and TRBJ2-7; D is undetermined. This CDR3 has 15 amino acids. CDR1 is SGHDT, CDR2 YYEEEE, per germline. The ends were cut back, 1 base at V and 0 bases at J, with 11 bases in the middle. In nucleotides, the CDR3 is TGTGCCAGCAGCTTGAGTCTTTCAAGCTCCTACGAGCAGTACTTC. It codes for CASSLSLSSSYEQYF.

This clone has a handful of counts. The chain links TRBV5-1 to TRBJ2-7; D remains ambiguous. The V end was cut by 6 bases, the J end by 0 bases, with 10 bases between. The CDR3 runs to 13 residues. Looked up from germline, CDR1 is SGHRS and CDR2 is YFSETQ. The CDR3 nucleotides read TGCGCCAGCACCGGCGTTTACTCCTACGAGCAGTACTTC. Its translation: CASTGVYSYEQYF.

There are a few counts of this clone. Other DNA sequences in the sample encode the same CDR3. The gene calls are TRBV9 and TRBJ2-3, with D uncertain. This CDR3 spans 13 amino acids. Germline assignment: CDR1 SGDLS and CDR2 YYNGEE. Trimming stripped 3 bases from V and 0 bases from J, with 5 bases between. The CDR3 protein is CASSAQSTDTQYF. The CDR3 nucleotides are TGTGCCAGCAGCGCCCAAAGCACAGATACGCAGTATTTT.

The chain carries TRBV7-9 and TRBJ1-1; TRBD1 matches 7 bases. J gave up 8 bases and V 5 bases, and 2 bases lay outside the gene matches. This CDR3 contains 11 residues. Germline CDR1 reads SEHNR; CDR2 reads FQNEAQ (reference sequence). CDR3 nucleotide sequence: TGTGCCAGCAGCACGGGACAGGAAGCTTTCTTT. Protein product: CASSTGQEAFF.

This chain joins TRBV6-5 and TRBJ2-3, with D perhaps being TRBD1 or TRBD2 (7 bases each). Trimming took off 2 bases at V and 3 bases at J, with 15 bases between the two ends. The CDR3 is 16 residues long. Germline V gene lookup returns CDR1 MNHEY and CDR2 SVGAGI. The DNA for the CDR3 is TGTGCCAGCAGTTACACAGGGGAGGGCCTTACAGATACGCAGTATTTT. It specifies CASSYTGEGLTDTQYF.

The chain recombines TRBV27 with TRBJ2-7; no definite D call. CDR1 and CDR2 from the germline V gene are MNHEY and SMNVEV (reference sequence). With 5 bases removed from V and 0 bases from J, the gap between germline ends came to 11 bases. CDR3 size: 14 residues. CDR3 loop: CASSNGSISYEQYF. The CDR3 DNA sequence: TGTGCCAGCAGTAATGGGTCGATCTCCTACGAGCAGTACTTC.

To note about this clone: The same CDR3 also results from other DNA sequences found in this sample. The V gene is TRBV6-5, the J gene TRBJ1-2; D remains unclear. This CDR3 is built from 14 residues. From germline, CDR1 is MNHEY and CDR2 SVGAGI. V dropped 2 bases and J dropped 0 bases, with 7 bases sitting between them. The CDR3 coding sequence is TGTGCCAGCAGTTACGGCGGAGCTAACTATGGCTACACCTTC. This codes for CASSYGGANYGYTF.

The V gene is TRBV13, the J gene TRBJ2-7, with TRBD2 matching over 9 bases. V gave up 0 bases and J gave up 0 bases; unmatched junction bases: 12. This CDR3 is 19 amino acids long. Germline V gene data show CDR1 as PRHDT and CDR2 as FYEKMQ (reference sequence). The CDR3 is CASSLGRVESGGSSYEQYF. In nucleotides, the CDR3 is TGTGCCAGCAGCTTAGGCAGGGTGGAGAGCGGGGGGAGCTCCTACGAGCAGTACTTC.

As DNA, the CDR3 is TGTGCCAGCAGCTTAGTCGGGGGATATTTTGACACTGAAGCTTTCTTT. Its protein product is CASSLVGGYFDTEAFF. The V and J genes are TRBV7-8 and TRBJ1-1; tentative D call: TRBD1 (5 bases). The germline V gene encodes CDR1 SGHVS and CDR2 FQNEAQ. V lost 1 base to trimming and J lost 3 bases, with 15 bases between them. The CDR3 sequence is 16 residues long.